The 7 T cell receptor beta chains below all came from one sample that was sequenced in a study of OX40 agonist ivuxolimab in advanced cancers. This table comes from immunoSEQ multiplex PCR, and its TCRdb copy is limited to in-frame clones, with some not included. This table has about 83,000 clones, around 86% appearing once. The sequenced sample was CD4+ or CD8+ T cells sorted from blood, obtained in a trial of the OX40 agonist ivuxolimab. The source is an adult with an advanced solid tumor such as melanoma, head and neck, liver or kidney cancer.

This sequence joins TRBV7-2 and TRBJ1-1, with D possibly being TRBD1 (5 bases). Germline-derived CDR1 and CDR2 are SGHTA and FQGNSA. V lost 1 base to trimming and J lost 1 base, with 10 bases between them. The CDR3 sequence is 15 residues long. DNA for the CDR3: TGTGCCAGCAGCTTAGTATGGGGCGCGAACACTGAAGCTTTCTTT. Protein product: CASSLVWGANTEAFF.

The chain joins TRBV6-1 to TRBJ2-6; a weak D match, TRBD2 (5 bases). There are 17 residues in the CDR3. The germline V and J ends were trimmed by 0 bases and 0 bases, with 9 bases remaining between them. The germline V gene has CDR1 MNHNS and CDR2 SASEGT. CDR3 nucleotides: TGTGCCAGCAGTGAAGCGTGGAGGTCCTCTGGGGCCAACGTCCTGACTTTC. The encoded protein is CASSEAWRSSGANVLTF.

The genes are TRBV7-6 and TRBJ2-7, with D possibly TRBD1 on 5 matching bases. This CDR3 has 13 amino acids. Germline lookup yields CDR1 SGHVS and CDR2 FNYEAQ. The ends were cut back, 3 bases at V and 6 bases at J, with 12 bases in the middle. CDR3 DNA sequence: TGTGCCAGCAGCTTTGACAGAGAATTCGAGCAGTACTTC. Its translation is CASSFDREFEQYF.

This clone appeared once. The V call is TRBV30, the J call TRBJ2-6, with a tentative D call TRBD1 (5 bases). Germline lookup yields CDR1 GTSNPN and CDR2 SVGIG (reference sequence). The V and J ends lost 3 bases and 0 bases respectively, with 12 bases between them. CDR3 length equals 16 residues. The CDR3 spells CAWRRQSTSGANVLTF. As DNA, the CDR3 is TGTGCCTGGAGGCGACAGAGTACCTCTGGGGCCAACGTCCTGACTTTC.

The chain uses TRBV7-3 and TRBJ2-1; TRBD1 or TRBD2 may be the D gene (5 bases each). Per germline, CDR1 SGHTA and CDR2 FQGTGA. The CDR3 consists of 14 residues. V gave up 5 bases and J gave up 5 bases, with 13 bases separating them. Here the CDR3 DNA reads TGTGCCAGCAGCCCTGAATGGGGGAACAATGAGCAGTTCTTC. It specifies CASSPEWGNNEQFF. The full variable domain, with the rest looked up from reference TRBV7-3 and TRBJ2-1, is GAGVSQTPSNKVTEKGKYVELRCDPISGHTALYWYRQSLGQGPEFLIYFQGTGAADDSGLPNDRFFAVRPEGSVSTLKIQRTERGDSAVYLCASSPEWGNNEQFFGPGTRLTVL.

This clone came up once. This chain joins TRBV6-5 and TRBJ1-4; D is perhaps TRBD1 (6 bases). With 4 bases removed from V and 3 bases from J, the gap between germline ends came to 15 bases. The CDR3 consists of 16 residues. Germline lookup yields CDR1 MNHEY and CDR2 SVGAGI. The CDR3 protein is CASSSFTTGSNEKLFF. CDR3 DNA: TGTGCCAGCAGTTCCTTCACGACAGGCTCTAATGAAAAACTGTTTTTT.

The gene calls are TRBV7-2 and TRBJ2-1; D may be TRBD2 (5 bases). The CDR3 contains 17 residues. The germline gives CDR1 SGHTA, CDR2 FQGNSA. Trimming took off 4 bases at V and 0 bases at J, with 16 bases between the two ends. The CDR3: CASSSVGSGPSYNEQFF. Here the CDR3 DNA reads TGTGCCAGCAGCTCTGTGGGCAGCGGACCCTCCTACAATGAGCAGTTCTTC.